The 27 T cell receptor beta chains presented below share a single source sample, sequenced in a study of shared clonotypes between healthy human individuals. The repertoire was sequenced with immunoSEQ multiplex PCR; TCRdb's copy has only in-frame clones and lacks some. The sample consists of 2,100,000 or so clones, about 94% of them appearing once. Sequences were obtained from naive CD4+ T cells sorted from blood. Subset defined: CD45RA+ positively selected. The receptors originated from a young man in good health.

V and J are TRBV25-1 and TRBJ1-1; maybe TRBD1 (5 bases). The CDR3 spans 13 residues. Germline loops: CDR1 MGHDK, CDR2 SYGVNS. V gave up 4 bases and J gave up 1 base, with 7 bases separating them. The CDR3 bases are TGTGCCAGCAGTGGACAGAGGAACACTGAAGCTTTCTTT. This gives the protein CASSGQRNTEAFF. The variable domain in full, with the rest retrieved from reference TRBV25-1 and TRBJ1-1, is EADIYQTPRYLVIGTGKKITLECSQTMGHDKMYWYQQDPGMELHLIHYSYGVNSTEKGDLSSESTVSRIRTEHFPLTLESARPSHTSQYLCASSGQRNTEAFFGQGTRLTVV.

Only one count was recorded for this clone. The V gene is TRBV4-3, the J gene TRBJ2-5; D perhaps matches TRBD2 (5 bases). The CDR3 has 15 amino acids. V shed 0 bases and J shed 5 bases, with 13 bases lying between them. Germline lookup yields CDR1 LGHNA and CDR2 YSLEER. The CDR3 DNA reads TGCGCCAGCAGCCAAGACGGGGAATCGGGGGAGACCCAGTACTTC. Residues: CASSQDGESGETQYF.

The chain recombines TRBV5-1 with TRBJ2-5, with 7 positions matching TRBD2. There are 15 residues in the CDR3. Looked up from germline, CDR1 is SGHRS and CDR2 is YFSETQ. V lost 3 bases and J lost 4; bases outside the gene matches: 9. CDR3 coding DNA: TGCGCCAGCAGCTCTAGCGGAGTGGTTGGAGAGACCCAGTACTTC. Encoded protein: CASSSSGVVGETQYF.

As concerns this clone: Other DNA variants within this sample encode the same CDR3. The chain has TRBV5-1 and TRBJ1-1; possible D gene TRBD1, 5 bases. V lost 0 bases and J 5 bases, leaving 11 bases between the germline ends. The germline V gene has CDR1 SGHRS and CDR2 YFSETQ. The CDR3 is made up of 14 amino acids. CDR3 sequence (DNA): TGCGCCAGCAGCTTGGGGCAGGGACGGACTGAAGCTTTCTTT. Amino acids: CASSLGQGRTEAFF.

The chain recombines TRBV27 with TRBJ1-2; D is possibly TRBD1 (6 bases). Germline lookup yields CDR1 MNHEY and CDR2 SMNVEV (reference sequence). The CDR3 runs 14 residues. The V gene lost 4 bases and the J gene lost 6 bases, with 15 bases spanning the gap. The CDR3: CASSSHDRSNGYTF. Written as DNA, the CDR3 is TGTGCCAGCAGTTCCCACGACAGGTCGAATGGCTACACCTTC.

J is TRBJ2-7 and V is TRBV5-4, with 12 bases fitting TRBD1. J gave up 5 bases and V 4 bases, and 4 bases lay outside the gene matches. CDR3 length: 14 amino acids. Germline V gene sequence: CDR1 SGHNT, CDR2 YYREEE (reference sequence). The CDR3 loop is CASSLGQGAHEQYF. In DNA, the CDR3 is TGTGCCAGCAGCCTGGGACAGGGGGCCCACGAGCAGTACTTC.

The chain recombines TRBV5-6 with TRBJ1-1, with a possible D match to TRBD1 (5 bases). V was pared by 2 bases and J by 1 base, with 15 bases between. The CDR3 consists of 16 residues. Germline V gene data show CDR1 as SGHDT and CDR2 as YYEEEE. CDR3 residues: CASSLEQVWGNTEAFF. In nucleotides, the CDR3 is TGTGCCAGCAGCTTAGAACAGGTTTGGGGGAACACTGAAGCTTTCTTT.

V is TRBV27 and J is TRBJ2-1; 9 nucleotides line up with TRBD2. The V gene end was trimmed by 2 bases and the J gene end by 2 bases; junction bases not matched to a gene: 4. The CDR3 has 16 amino acids. Germline V gives CDR1 MNHEY, CDR2 SMNVEV (reference sequence). In DNA, the CDR3 is TGTGCCAGCAGTTTAGGGCTAGCGGGACCCTACAATGAGCAGTTCTTC. This sequence encodes CASSLGLAGPYNEQFF.

A single count supports this clone. This sample also contains other DNA sequences that code for the same CDR3. The rearrangement joins TRBV5-1 to TRBJ2-3, with D hard to call. This CDR3 comprises 15 residues. Per the germline V gene, CDR1 is SGHRS and CDR2 is YFSETQ. Trimming cost V 0 bases and J 0 bases, with 8 bases left between them. The CDR3 region has the DNA TGCGCCAGCAGCTTGGATCCCGGGAGCACAGATACGCAGTATTTT. Translation gives CASSLDPGSTDTQYF. The full variable domain, rest sourced from reference TRBV5-1 and TRBJ2-3, is KAGVTQTPRYLIKTRGQQVTLSCSPISGHRSVSWYQQTPGQGLQFLFEYFSETQRNKGNFPGRFSGRQFSNSRSEMNVSTLELGDSALYLCASSLDPGSTDTQYFGPGTRLTVL.

This sequence joins TRBV5-1 and TRBJ2-6; D is undetermined. The CDR3 is 13 amino acids. Germline assignment: CDR1 SGHRS and CDR2 YFSETQ. V gave up 5 bases and J gave up 3 bases, with 6 bases separating them. The CDR3 sequence is CASSNGGANVLTF. DNA for the CDR3: TGCGCCAGCAGTAACGGTGGGGCCAACGTCCTGACTTTC.

The rearrangement uses TRBV30 and TRBJ1-1, with TRBD1 matching over 7 bases. Germline V lookup: CDR1 GTSNPN, CDR2 SVGIG (reference sequence). The CDR3 covers 14 residues. V trimming: 4 bases; J trimming: 1 base; junction bases outside the gene matches: 6. In nucleotides, the CDR3 is TGTGCCTGGAAGACAGGGAAAGGGAACACTGAAGCTTTCTTT. Translating gives CAWKTGKGNTEAFF.

This chain uses TRBV5-1 with TRBJ2-7; D ambiguous. CDR1 and CDR2 from the germline V gene are SGHRS and YFSETQ. The germline V and J ends were trimmed by 4 bases and 3 bases, with 11 bases remaining between them. The CDR3 runs to 13 residues. CDR3: CASSTAPGYEQYF. The CDR3 bases are TGCGCCAGCAGCACGGCCCCCGGCTACGAGCAGTACTTC.

The chain links TRBV7-2 to TRBJ2-2, with unresolved D. The CDR3 runs to 15 residues. Trimming stripped 2 bases from V and 1 base from J, with 8 bases between. The germline gives CDR1 SGHTA, CDR2 FQGNSA. The CDR3 nucleotides read TGTGCCAGCAGCTTAATTGTGTTGAACACCGGGGAGCTGTTTTTT. As protein: CASSLIVLNTGELFF.

With respect to this clone: Other nucleotide sequences in the sample specify the same CDR3. The V call is TRBV5-6, the J call TRBJ1-4; D possibly corresponds to TRBD1 (6 bases). Germline CDR1 is SGHDT and CDR2 is YYEEEE. V was shortened by 0 bases and J by 5 bases, with 8 bases between the two germline ends. There are 14 residues in the CDR3. CDR3 sequence reads: CASSLGTVNEKLFF. CDR3 bases: TGTGCCAGCAGCTTGGGGACAGTGAATGAAAAACTGTTTTTT. The whole variable domain, filled in from reference TRBV5-6 and TRBJ1-4, reads DAGVTQSPTHLIKTRGQQVTLRCSPKSGHDTVSWYQQALGQGPQFIFQYYEEEERQRGNFPDRFSGHQFPNYSSELNVNALLLGDSALYLCASSLGTVNEKLFFGSGTQLSVL.

As concerns this clone: Its ends do not fully match the called genes, so a read error is possible. This chain uses TRBV27 with TRBJ1-6; D unclear. The CDR3 runs to 19 residues. In germline, CDR1 is MNHEY, CDR2 SMNVEV (reference sequence). The CDR3, as DNA: TGTGCCAGCAGCTTATCTAGGACTCCCGGAAGCTCCTATAATTCACCCCTCCACTTT. It is translated as CASSLSRTPGSSYNSPLHF.

The rearrangement uses TRBV4-1 and TRBJ2-7; TRBD2 matches at 8 bases. This CDR3 has 16 residues. CDR1 MGHRA and CDR2 YSYEKL come from the germline V gene. Trimming took 0 bases from V and 3 from J; bases not matched to a gene: 7. CDR3 region: CASSQDSSGGRYEQYF. CDR3 nucleotide sequence: TGCGCCAGCAGCCAAGATTCGAGCGGGGGACGCTACGAGCAGTACTTC.

The chain uses TRBV7-2 and TRBJ1-3, with D unresolved. From germline, CDR1 is SGHTA and CDR2 FQGNSA. CDR3 length equals 13 residues. Trimming shortened V by 2 bases and J by 4 bases, and 6 bases separated the two germline ends. The CDR3 nucleotides are TGTGCCAGCAGCTTAAGTAGGGGAAACACCATATATTTT. Translating gives CASSLSRGNTIYF. Filled out from reference TRBV7-2 and TRBJ1-3, the complete variable domain reads GAGVSQSPSNKVTEKGKDVELRCDPISGHTALYWYRQSLGQGLEFLIYFQGNSAPDKSGLPSDRFSAERTGGSVSTLTIQRTQQEDSAVYLCASSLSRGNTIYFGEGSWLTVV.

The CDR3 spells CASSFPGRVGEQFF. The DNA for the CDR3 is TGTGCCAGCAGCTTCCCCGGGCGGGTCGGAGAGCAGTTCTTC. The chain uses TRBV5-4 and TRBJ2-1; tentatively, D is TRBD2 (5 bases). This CDR3 has 14 amino acids. Trimming stripped 2 bases from V and 10 bases from J, with 16 bases between. The germline gives CDR1 SGHNT, CDR2 YYREEE (reference sequence).

This chain connects TRBV18 to TRBJ1-4; TRBD1 agrees at 9 bases. Germline loops: CDR1 KGHSH, CDR2 LQKENI. Trimming cost V 4 bases and J 3 bases; bases outside gene matches: 12. This CDR3 region has 18 residues. For the CDR3, the DNA is TGTGCCAGCTCACGATCGGACAGGGGATTGAGGTCTAATGAAAAACTGTTTTTT. The encoded protein is CASSRSDRGLRSNEKLFF. Looking up the rest from reference TRBV18 and TRBJ1-4 gives the full variable domain: NAGVMQNPRHLVRRRGQEARLRCSPMKGHSHVYWYRQLPEEGLKFMVYLQKENIIDESGMPKERFSAEFPKEGPSILRIQQVVRGDSAAYFCASSRSDRGLRSNEKLFFGSGTQLSVL.

For this clone: In the same sample, other DNA sequences code for this CDR3. The gene calls are TRBV20-1 and TRBJ1-2; D is possibly TRBD1 (5 bases). Between the trimmed V and J ends, which lost 3 bases and 5 bases, there was a span of 7 bases. Germline CDR1 reads DFQATT; CDR2 reads SNEGSKA (reference sequence). The CDR3 runs 11 residues. The CDR3 region has the DNA TGCAGTGCTAGCGACAGTTATGGCTACACCTTC. Residues: CSASDSYGYTF.

Only one count was recorded for this clone. V and J are TRBV28 and TRBJ2-2; 12 bases fit TRBD1. The V gene's germline CDR1 is MDHEN and CDR2 SYDVKM. This CDR3 comprises 16 residues. The trim removed 6 bases at V and 7 bases at J, leaving 9 bases unmatched. CDR3: CASRLTGTGGLGELFF. CDR3 nucleotide sequence: TGTGCCAGCAGACTTACCGGGACAGGGGGCCTCGGGGAGCTGTTTTTT.

The V call is TRBV6-1, the J call TRBJ2-1, with D maybe TRBD2 (6 bases). Germline CDR1 is MNHNS and CDR2 is SASEGT. The germline V and J ends were trimmed by 3 bases and 9 bases, with 18 bases remaining between them. This CDR3 has 15 amino acids. The CDR3 DNA reads TGTGCCAGCAGTGATGGGAGACTAGGAAAGGGTGAGCAGTTCTTC. Its translation: CASSDGRLGKGEQFF.

The rearrangement links TRBV5-4 to TRBJ1-6, with 10 bases identical to TRBD1. With V trimmed by 4 bases and J by 0 bases, 4 bases remained unmatched. CDR1 is SGHNT and CDR2 is YYREEE in the germline V gene (reference sequence). The CDR3 has 17 amino acids. The CDR3 region is CASSPGQGTSYNSPLHF. The CDR3 nucleotides read TGTGCCAGCAGCCCGGGACAGGGGACCTCCTATAATTCACCCCTCCACTTT. The whole variable domain, filled in from reference TRBV5-4 and TRBJ1-6, reads ETGVTQSPTHLIKTRGQQVTLRCSSQSGHNTVSWYQQALGQGPQFIFQYYREEENGRGNFPPRFSGLQFPNYSSELNVNALELDDSALYLCASSPGQGTSYNSPLHFGNGTRLTVT.

In DNA, the CDR3 is TGTGCCAGCAGCTTGGCGGCGACCTACGAGCAGTACTTC. It yields the protein CASSLAATYEQYF. The chain joins TRBV5-5 to TRBJ2-7; the D is unclear. The CDR3 spans 13 residues. Trimming shortened V by 0 bases and J by 2 bases, and 6 bases separated the two germline ends. Germline V gene sequence: CDR1 SGHKS, CDR2 YYEKEE (reference sequence).

The V call is TRBV6-5, the J call TRBJ2-7, with 9 bases identical to TRBD2. The CDR3 is 15 amino acids. Germline loops: CDR1 MNHEY, CDR2 SVGAGI. Trimming at V came to 6 bases and at J to 0 bases, leaving 6 bases not matched to a gene. The CDR3 here is CASSKFSGSSYEQYF. The CDR3 coding sequence is TGTGCCAGCAGCAAATTTAGCGGGAGCTCCTACGAGCAGTACTTC.

With regard to this clone: This CDR3 is also generated by other DNA sequences in the sample. The chain couples TRBV10-3 to TRBJ2-7; maybe TRBD1 (6 bases). CDR1 is ENHRY and CDR2 is SYGVKD in the germline V gene. Trimming cost V 5 bases and J 3 bases, with 8 bases left between them. This CDR3 is 12 amino acids long. DNA for the CDR3: TGTGCCATCAGTCCGGACAGCTACGAGCAGTACTTC. Translating gives CAISPDSYEQYF.

The CDR3 nucleotides are TGTGCCAGCAGCTTAGGGCCCGGGACAGGGGTGTCACCCCTCCACTTT. Its translation: CASSLGPGTGVSPLHF. This chain connects TRBV11-2 to TRBJ1-6; 10 bases map to TRBD1. Germline CDR1 is SGHAT and CDR2 is FQNNGV. This CDR3 is 16 amino acids long. Trimming cost V 1 base and J 10 bases; bases outside gene matches: 7.